The TCR beta chain under discussion was sequenced for a study of OX40 agonist ivuxolimab in advanced cancers. Findings and limits, study-wide: By week 6 at 0.1 to 3.0 mg/kg, blood CD4+ and CD8+ T cells had expanded clonally.

Sampling times: baseline, cycle 4 day 1, cycle 7 day 1. On this clone itself: Antigen: not known.

This CDR3 comprises 15 residues. V lost 3 bases and J lost 5, with 18 bases in between. The germline gives CDR1 SGDLS, CDR2 YYNGEE. The repertoire was sequenced with immunoSEQ multiplex PCR; TCRdb's copy has only in-frame clones and lacks some. Among roughly 62,000 clones, 91% were seen once, and the ten largest hold around 4%. This sample comprised CD4+ or CD8+ T cells sorted from blood, obtained in a trial of the OX40 agonist ivuxolimab. The chain couples TRBV9 to TRBJ2-7, with a tentative D call TRBD2 (5 bases). The source of this sequence is an adult with an advanced solid tumor such as melanoma, head and neck, liver or kidney cancer. The CDR3 sequence: CASSADGGLVDEQYF. For the CDR3, the DNA is TGTGCCAGCAGCGCGGATGGAGGTCTAGTCGACGAGCAGTACTTC.